The TCR beta chain under discussion was sequenced for a study of blood T cells in healthy people across ages. The germline gives CDR1 DFQATT, CDR2 SNEGSKA (reference sequence). Trimming pared 0 bases from V and 3 bases from J, leaving 11 bases between. The CDR3 contains 14 residues. It was with a sample-barcoded 5' primer and a J-beta primer mix that a second PCR of about 6 to 12 cycles was run. Via MiXCR, TCRdb re-called the 5' RACE reads, giving one row per CDR3 protein. The sample includes under 1 million distinct CDR3 sequences, 40% to 50% of them seen just once. V usage is TRBV20-1 and J usage is TRBJ1-2; D call uncertain. This clonotype originated in a man in his 60s in good health. Sequences were obtained from blood. The CDR3 reads CSARDLGEDYGYTF. In DNA, the CDR3 is TGCAGTGCTAGAGATCTTGGGGAGGACTATGGCTACACCTTC.